The T cell receptor beta chain described here comes from a study of naive and memory T cell subsets (dated by TCRdb to between 2016 and 2019). Broadly, across the study: In the figure summarizing the skin biopsy and whole blood samples, 10 or so blood donors, 7 tuberculin skin test biopsies and 3 saline control biopsies were reported. Usually PCR2 was run as a SYBR Green qPCR and stopped at a set threshold, although low-input samples could use end-point PCR (around 6 cycles) instead.

This clonotype came up many times. Which antigen it targets is not known. No per-base quality is available; no much larger clone lies one base away. The germline V gene supplies CDR1 SQVTM and CDR2 ANQGSEA. Cut back by 8 bases and 9 bases, the V and J ends lie 11 bases apart. The CDR3, from cysteine to phenylalanine, totals 10 residues. Kept here is only the CDR3 DNA, which spans 30 bases and is read in frame from base 1. For whole blood analysis, less than 3 ml of peripheral blood was collected from healthy adult volunteers into Tempus tubes, and RNA was extracted following the manufacturer's instructions. A robust, sensitive protocol for the amplification, sequencing and analysis of TCRs was described in the study, in which 3' ligation of a UMI-containing oligonucleotide to TCR cDNA was used. Total RNA was treated with RQ1 DNase, without cell sorting, prior to reverse transcription, with an input of about 1 to 1,100 ng being targeted. Skin biopsy and whole blood libraries were made to test pipeline robustness in samples where T cells form a minority population.

Library preparation used 5' RACE. For the blood and skin samples, TCR RNA was reverse transcribed with SuperScript IV using primers for the alpha and beta constant regions. The ligated cDNA was amplified in four rounds of PCR with nested alpha and beta constant region primers together with the SP2 primer. Using T4 RNA ligase 1, an oligonucleotide carrying both the Illumina SP2 primer and a UMI was ligated onto the 3' end of the cDNA. To prevent hairpin formation, the 12-nucleotide UMI was made up of two random hexamers with an eight-base spacer between them. From the second PCR onward, the TCR alpha and beta chain libraries were handled separately, and dual indexing was used for multiplexing. After pooling, the indexed libraries were analyzed by capillary electrophoresis and sequenced on either an Illumina MiSeq or NextSeq. Libraries were spiked with PhiX DNA at roughly 4.5-7% so that base diversity was increased and cluster recognition was improved. Per the source publication's procedure: Demultiplexor took UMIs from read 2, joined the UMIs to the TCR sequence from read 1, and separated reads according to sample indices. V and J genes and V-J junctions were identified by Decombinator, and each TCR was assigned a five-part identifier that included V and J deletions. UMIs were used by Collapsinator to correct sequencing errors and PCR amplification heterogeneity, so that a UMI-based abundance was obtained for each TCR. CDR3Translator converted identifiers to nucleotide sequence, translated to amino acids, and extracted CDR3 regions using terminal motifs. After normalization to the amount of input RNA, the error-corrected alpha and beta TCR counts from blood and from skin were compared. TCRdb trimmed the raw reads at Q25, called clones with MiXCR and kept productive beta chains. Merged by CDR3 protein, the rows form single entries marked with the most common genes and DNA. V and J calls and clone size were set by TCRdb, not the authors. In this sample the table shows 20,000 to 25,000 distinct CDR3 sequences, 4% to 5% of which occur a single time. The ten largest clones add up to approximately 8% of the sample.

Study-wide conclusions, independent of this receptor: The potential sensitivity of the RNA-based method to TCR transcript changes with T cell activation and differentiation was acknowledged.

The clonotype comes from a male donor in good health. The receptor chain draws on TRBV29-1 and TRBJ2-1, with no confidently assigned D gene. This receptor carries the CDR3 CSFQQIEQFF. The DNA sequence reads TGCAGCTTCCAACAGATTGAGCAGTTCTTC.